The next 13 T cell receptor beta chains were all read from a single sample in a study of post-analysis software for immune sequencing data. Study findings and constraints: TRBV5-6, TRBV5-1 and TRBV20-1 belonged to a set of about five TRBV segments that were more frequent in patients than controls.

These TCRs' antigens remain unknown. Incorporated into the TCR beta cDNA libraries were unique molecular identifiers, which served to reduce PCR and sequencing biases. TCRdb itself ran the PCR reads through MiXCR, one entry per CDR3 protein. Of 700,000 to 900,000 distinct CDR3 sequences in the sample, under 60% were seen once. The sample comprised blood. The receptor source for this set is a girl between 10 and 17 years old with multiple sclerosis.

CDR3 sequence reads: CASSQDLRGEYSSGANVLTF. For the CDR3, the DNA is TGTGCCAGCAGCCAAGATCTTAGGGGGGAATACAGCTCTGGGGCCAACGTCCTGACTTTC. The rearrangement uses TRBV3-1 and TRBJ2-6; either TRBD1 or TRBD2 may supply D (6 bases each). Between the trimmed V and J ends, which lost 0 bases and 0 bases, there was a span of 18 bases. Per germline, CDR1 LGHDT and CDR2 YNNKEL (reference sequence). The CDR3 spans 20 residues.

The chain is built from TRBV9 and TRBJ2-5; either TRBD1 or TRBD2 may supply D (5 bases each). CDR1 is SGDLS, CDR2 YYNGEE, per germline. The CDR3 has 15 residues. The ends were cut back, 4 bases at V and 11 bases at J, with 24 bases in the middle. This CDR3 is CASSPGTHSDKEQYF. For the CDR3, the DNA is TGTGCCAGCAGCCCTGGGACCCACTCCGATAAGGAGCAGTACTTC.

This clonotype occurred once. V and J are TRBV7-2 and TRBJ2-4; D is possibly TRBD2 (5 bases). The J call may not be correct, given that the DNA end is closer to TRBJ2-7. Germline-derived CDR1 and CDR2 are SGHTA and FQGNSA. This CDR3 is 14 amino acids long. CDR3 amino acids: CASSFSNDGNEQYF. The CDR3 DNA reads TGTGCCAGCAGCTTTTCGAACGACGGGAACGAGCAGTACTTC.

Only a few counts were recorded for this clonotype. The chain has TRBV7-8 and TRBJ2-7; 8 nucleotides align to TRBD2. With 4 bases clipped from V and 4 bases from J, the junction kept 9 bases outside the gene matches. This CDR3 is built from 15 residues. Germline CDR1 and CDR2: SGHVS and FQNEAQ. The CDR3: CASSSFGLAQYEQYF. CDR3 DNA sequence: TGTGCCAGCAGCTCCTTCGGACTAGCACAGTACGAGCAGTACTTC. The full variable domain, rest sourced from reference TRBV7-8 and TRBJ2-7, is GAGVSQSPRYKVAKRGQDVALRCDPISGHVSLFWYQQALGQGPEFLTYFQNEAQLDKSGLPSDRFFAERPEGSVSTLKIQRTQQEDSAVYLCASSSFGLAQYEQYFGPGTRLTVT.

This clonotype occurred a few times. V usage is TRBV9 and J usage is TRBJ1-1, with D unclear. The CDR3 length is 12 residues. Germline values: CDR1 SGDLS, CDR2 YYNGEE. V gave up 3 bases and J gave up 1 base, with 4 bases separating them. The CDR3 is CASSGQNTEAFF. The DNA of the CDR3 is TGTGCCAGCAGCGGACAGAACACTGAAGCTTTCTTT.

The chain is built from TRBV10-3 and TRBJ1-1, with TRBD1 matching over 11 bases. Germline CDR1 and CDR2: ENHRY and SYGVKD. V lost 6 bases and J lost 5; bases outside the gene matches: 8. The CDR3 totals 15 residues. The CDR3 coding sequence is TGTGCCATCAGCGAAGGACAGGGGGCAAGGACTGAAGCTTTCTTT. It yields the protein CAISEGQGARTEAFF.

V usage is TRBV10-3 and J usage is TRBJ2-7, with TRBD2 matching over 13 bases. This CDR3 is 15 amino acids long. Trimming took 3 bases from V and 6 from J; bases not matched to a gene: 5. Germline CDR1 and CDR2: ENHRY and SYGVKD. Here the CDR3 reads CAISEGLAGEGEQYF. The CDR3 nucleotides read TGTGCCATCAGTGAAGGACTAGCGGGAGAGGGCGAGCAGTACTTC.

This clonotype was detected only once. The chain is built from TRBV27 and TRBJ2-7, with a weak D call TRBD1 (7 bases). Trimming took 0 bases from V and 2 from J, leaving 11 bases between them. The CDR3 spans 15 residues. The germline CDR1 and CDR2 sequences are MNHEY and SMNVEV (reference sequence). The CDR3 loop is CASSLSAGGTYEQYF. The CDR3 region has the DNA TGTGCCAGCAGTTTATCGGCAGGGGGGACCTACGAGCAGTACTTC.

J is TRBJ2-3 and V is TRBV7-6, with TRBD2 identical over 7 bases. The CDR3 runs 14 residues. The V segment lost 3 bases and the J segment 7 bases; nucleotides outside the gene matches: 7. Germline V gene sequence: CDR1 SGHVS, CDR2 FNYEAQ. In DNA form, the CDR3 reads TGTGCCAGCAGCTTGGGGGAGGGGATACATACGCAGTATTTT. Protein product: CASSLGEGIHTQYF.

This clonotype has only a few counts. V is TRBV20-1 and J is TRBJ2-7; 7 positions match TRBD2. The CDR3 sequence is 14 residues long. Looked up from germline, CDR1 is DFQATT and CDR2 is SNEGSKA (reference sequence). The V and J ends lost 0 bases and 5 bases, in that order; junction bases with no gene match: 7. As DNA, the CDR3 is TGCAGTGCTAGAGATGCGAGACTAGCAGACGAGCAGTACTTC. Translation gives CSARDARLADEQYF.

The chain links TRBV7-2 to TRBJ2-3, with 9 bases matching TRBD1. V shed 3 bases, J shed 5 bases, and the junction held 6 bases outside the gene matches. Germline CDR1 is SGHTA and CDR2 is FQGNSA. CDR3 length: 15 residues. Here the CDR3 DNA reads TGTGCCAGCAGCTTTAAACAGGGGGCTCGAGATACGCAGTATTTT. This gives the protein CASSFKQGARDTQYF.

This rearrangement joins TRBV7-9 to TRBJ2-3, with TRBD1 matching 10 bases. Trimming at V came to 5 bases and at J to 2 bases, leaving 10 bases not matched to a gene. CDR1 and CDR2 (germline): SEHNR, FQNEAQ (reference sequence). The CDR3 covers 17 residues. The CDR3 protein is CASSIGTGDPNTDTQYF. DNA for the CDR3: TGTGCCAGCAGCATCGGGACAGGGGACCCGAACACAGATACGCAGTATTTT.

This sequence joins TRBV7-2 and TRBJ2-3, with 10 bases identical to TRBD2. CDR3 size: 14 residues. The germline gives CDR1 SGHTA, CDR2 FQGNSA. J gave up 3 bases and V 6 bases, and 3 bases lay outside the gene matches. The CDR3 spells CASRVTSGTDTQYF. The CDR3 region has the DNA TGTGCCAGCAGGGTGACTAGCGGGACAGATACGCAGTATTTT.